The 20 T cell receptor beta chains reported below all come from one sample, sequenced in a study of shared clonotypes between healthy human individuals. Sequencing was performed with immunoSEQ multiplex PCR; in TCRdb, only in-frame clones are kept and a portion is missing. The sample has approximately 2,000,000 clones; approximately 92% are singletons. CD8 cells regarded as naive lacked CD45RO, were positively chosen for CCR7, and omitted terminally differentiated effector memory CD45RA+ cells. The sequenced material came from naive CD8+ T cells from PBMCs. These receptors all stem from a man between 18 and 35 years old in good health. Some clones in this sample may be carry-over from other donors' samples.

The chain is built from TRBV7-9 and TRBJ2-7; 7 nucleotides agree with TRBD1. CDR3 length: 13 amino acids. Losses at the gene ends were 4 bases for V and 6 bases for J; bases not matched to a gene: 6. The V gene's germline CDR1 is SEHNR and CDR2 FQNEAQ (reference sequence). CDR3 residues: CASSSRQGVEQYF. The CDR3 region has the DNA TGTGCCAGCAGCTCCCGACAGGGTGTCGAGCAGTACTTC.

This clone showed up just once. The CDR3 spells CASSIMAGDSYGYTF. Here the CDR3 DNA reads TGTGCCAGTAGTATTATGGCAGGGGATAGCTATGGCTACACCTTC. V usage is TRBV19 and J usage is TRBJ1-2, with D tentatively TRBD1 (6 bases). This CDR3 region has 15 residues. Germline lookup yields CDR1 LNHDA and CDR2 SQIVND (reference sequence). V lost 3 bases and J 4 bases, leaving 15 bases between the germline ends. The complete variable domain, with remaining parts taken from reference TRBV19 and TRBJ1-2, reads DGGITQSPKYLFRKEGQNVTLSCEQNLNHDAMYWYRQDPGQGLRLIYYSQIVNDFQKGDIAEGYSVSREKKESFPLTVTSAQKNPTAFYLCASSIMAGDSYGYTFGSGTRLTVV.

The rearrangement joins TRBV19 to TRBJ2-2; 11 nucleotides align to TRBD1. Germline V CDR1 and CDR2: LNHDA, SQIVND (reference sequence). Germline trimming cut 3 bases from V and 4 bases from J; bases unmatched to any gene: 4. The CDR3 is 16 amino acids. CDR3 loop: CASSIGTGGSTGELFF. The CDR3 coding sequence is TGTGCCAGTAGTATCGGGACAGGGGGGAGCACCGGGGAGCTGTTTTTT. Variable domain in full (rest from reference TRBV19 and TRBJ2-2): DGGITQSPKYLFRKEGQNVTLSCEQNLNHDAMYWYRQDPGQGLRLIYYSQIVNDFQKGDIAEGYSVSREKKESFPLTVTSAQKNPTAFYLCASSIGTGGSTGELFFGEGSRLTVL.

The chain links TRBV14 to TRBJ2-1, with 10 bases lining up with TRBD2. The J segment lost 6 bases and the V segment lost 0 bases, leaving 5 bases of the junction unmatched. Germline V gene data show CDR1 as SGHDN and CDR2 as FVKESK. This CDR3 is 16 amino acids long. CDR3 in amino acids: CASSQDLSGRANEQFF. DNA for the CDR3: TGTGCCAGCAGCCAAGATCTGAGCGGGAGGGCCAATGAGCAGTTCTTC.

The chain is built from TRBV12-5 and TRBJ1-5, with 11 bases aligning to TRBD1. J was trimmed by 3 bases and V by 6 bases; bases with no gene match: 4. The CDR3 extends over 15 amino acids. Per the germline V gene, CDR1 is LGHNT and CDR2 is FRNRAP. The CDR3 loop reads CASGRTGGVNQPQHF. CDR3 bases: TGTGCTAGTGGGCGGACAGGGGGCGTCAATCAGCCCCAGCATTTT.

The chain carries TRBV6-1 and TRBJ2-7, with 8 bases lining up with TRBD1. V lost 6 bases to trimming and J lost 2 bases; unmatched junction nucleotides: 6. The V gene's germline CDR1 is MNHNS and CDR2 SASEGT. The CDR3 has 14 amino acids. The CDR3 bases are TGTGCCAGCAGCCCAAGACAGGGGCCCTACGAGCAGTACTTC. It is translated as CASSPRQGPYEQYF.

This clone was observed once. This CDR3 is CASSSLAGVRNEQFF. The DNA for the CDR3 is TGTGCCAGCAGCTCCTTAGCGGGAGTCAGGAATGAGCAGTTCTTC. This chain joins TRBV7-8 and TRBJ2-1; the match to TRBD2 covers 9 bases. Per the germline V gene, CDR1 is SGHVS and CDR2 is FQNEAQ. This CDR3 is 15 amino acids long. V lost 4 bases, J lost 7 bases, and 8 bases stayed unmatched.

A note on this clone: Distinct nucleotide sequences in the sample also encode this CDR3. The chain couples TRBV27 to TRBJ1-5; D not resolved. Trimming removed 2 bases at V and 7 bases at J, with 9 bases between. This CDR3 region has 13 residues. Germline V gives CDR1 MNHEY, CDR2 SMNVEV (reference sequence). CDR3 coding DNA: TGTGCCAGCAGTTTAGGGTGGCGCCAGCCCCAGCATTTT. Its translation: CASSLGWRQPQHF.

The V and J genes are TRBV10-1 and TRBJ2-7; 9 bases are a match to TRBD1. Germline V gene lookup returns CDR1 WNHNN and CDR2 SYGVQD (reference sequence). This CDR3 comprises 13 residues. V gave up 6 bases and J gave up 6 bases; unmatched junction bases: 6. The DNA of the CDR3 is TGCGCCAGCAGCAGGACAGGGGAGGGCGAGCAGTACTTC. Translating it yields CASSRTGEGEQYF.

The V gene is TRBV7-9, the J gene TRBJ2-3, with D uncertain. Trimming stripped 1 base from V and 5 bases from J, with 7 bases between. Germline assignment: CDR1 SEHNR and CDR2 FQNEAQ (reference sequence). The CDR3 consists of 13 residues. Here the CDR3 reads CASSLVRGDTQYF. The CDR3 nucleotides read TGTGCCAGCAGCTTAGTCCGCGGAGATACGCAGTATTTT. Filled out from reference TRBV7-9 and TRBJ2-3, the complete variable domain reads DTGVSQNPRHKITKRGQNVTFRCDPISEHNRLYWYRQTLGQGPEFLTYFQNEAQLEKSRLLSDRFSAERPKGSFSTLEIQRTEQGDSAMYLCASSLVRGDTQYFGPGTRLTVL.

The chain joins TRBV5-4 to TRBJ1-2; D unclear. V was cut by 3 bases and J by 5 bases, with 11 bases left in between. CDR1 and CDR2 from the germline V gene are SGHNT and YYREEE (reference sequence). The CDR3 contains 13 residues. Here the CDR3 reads CASSSRDKYGYTF. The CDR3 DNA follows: TGTGCCAGCAGCTCGCGAGATAAATATGGCTACACCTTC.

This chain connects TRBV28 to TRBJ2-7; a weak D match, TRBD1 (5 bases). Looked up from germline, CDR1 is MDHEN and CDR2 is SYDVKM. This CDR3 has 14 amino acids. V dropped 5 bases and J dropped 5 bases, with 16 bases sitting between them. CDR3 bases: TGTGCCAGCAGTCTACAGGTTCGTTCGGACGAGCAGTACTTC. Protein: CASSLQVRSDEQYF.

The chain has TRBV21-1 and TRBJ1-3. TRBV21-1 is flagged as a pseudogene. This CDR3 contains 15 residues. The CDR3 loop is CASSARDSSGNTIYF. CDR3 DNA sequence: TGTGCCAGCAGCGCCCGTGATTCCTCTGGAAACACCATATATTTT.

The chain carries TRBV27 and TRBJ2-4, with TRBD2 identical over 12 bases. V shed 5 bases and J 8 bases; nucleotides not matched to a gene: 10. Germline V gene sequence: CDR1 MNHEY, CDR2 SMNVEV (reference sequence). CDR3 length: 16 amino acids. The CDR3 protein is CASSPLWTSGKHIQYF. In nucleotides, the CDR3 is TGTGCCAGCAGTCCCCTTTGGACTAGCGGGAAACACATTCAGTACTTC.

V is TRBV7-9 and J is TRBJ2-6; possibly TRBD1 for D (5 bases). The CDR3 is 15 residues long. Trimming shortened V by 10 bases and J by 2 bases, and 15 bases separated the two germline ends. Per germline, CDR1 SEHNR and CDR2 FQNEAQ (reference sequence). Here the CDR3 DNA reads TGTGCCACCCAGGGATCCATGACTGGGGCCAACGTCCTGACTTTC. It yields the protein CATQGSMTGANVLTF.

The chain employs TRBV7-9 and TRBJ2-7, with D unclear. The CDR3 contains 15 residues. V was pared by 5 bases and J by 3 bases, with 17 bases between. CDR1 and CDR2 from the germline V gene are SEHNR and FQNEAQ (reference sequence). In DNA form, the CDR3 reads TGTGCCAGCAGCCTCCCTGGGCTAGAAAACTACGAGCAGTACTTC. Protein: CASSLPGLENYEQYF. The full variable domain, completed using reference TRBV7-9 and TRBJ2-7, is DTGVSQNPRHKITKRGQNVTFRCDPISEHNRLYWYRQTLGQGPEFLTYFQNEAQLEKSRLLSDRFSAERPKGSFSTLEIQRTEQGDSAMYLCASSLPGLENYEQYFGPGTRLTVT.

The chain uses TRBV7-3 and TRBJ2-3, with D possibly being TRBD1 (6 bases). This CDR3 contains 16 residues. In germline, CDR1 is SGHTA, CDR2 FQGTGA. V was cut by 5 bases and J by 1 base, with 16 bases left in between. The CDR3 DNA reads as TGTGCCAGCAGCACCCAGACAGGCTTCGGCACAGATACGCAGTATTTT. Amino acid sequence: CASSTQTGFGTDTQYF.

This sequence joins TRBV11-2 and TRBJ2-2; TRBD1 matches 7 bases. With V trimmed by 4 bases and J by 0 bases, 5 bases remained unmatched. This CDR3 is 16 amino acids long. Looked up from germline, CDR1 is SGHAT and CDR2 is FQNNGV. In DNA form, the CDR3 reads TGTGCCAGCAGCTCCGGGACAGAGCCGAACACCGGGGAGCTGTTTTTT. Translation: CASSSGTEPNTGELFF.

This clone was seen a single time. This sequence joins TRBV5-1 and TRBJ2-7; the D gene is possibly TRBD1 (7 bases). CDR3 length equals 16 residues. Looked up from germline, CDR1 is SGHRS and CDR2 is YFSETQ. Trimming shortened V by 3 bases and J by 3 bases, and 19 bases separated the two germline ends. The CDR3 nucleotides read TGCGCCAGCAGCTCGACAGGGCGGGGTGTTTACTACGAGCAGTACTTC. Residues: CASSSTGRGVYYEQYF.

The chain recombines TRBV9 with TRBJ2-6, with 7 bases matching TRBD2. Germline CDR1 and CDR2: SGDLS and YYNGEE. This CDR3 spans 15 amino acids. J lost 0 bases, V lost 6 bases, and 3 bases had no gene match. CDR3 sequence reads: CASTREDSGANVLTF. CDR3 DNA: TGTGCCAGCACTCGGGAGGACTCTGGGGCCAACGTCCTGACTTTC. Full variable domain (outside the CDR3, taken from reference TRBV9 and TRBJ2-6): DSGVTQTPKHLITATGQRVTLRCSPRSGDLSVYWYQQSLDQGLQFLIQYYNGEERAKGNILERFSAQQFPDLHSELNLSSLELGDSALYFCASTREDSGANVLTFGAGSRLTVL.